These 23 T cell receptor beta chains originate from one sample sequenced in a study of cytomegalovirus exposure and HLA in healthy donors. The primer mix had 60 Vbeta and 13 Jbeta primers. Here immunoSEQ multiplex PCR was the method, and the copy in TCRdb shows in-frame clones only, minus some. This sample has about 120,000 clones; 60% to 85% occur once, and the top ten carry roughly 3.2%. Sequenced: PBMCs. These receptors originate from a young man in good health and CMV-seronegative.

The CDR3, as DNA: TGCGCCAGCAGCTGGACAGGACAGGGGAGGGGGATGACTTTCGATGAGCAGTTCTTC. Translated: CASSWTGQGRGMTFDEQFF. V is TRBV5-1 and J is TRBJ2-1; TRBD1 matches at 9 bases. Per the germline V gene, CDR1 is SGHRS and CDR2 is YFSETQ. The CDR3 extends over 19 amino acids. After removal of 3 bases from V and 8 bases from J, the junction contained 21 bases not matched to a gene.

This clone was seen only once. This chain links TRBV11-3 with TRBJ2-1; D possibly corresponds to TRBD2 (6 bases). In germline, CDR1 is SGHNT, CDR2 YENEEA. Trimming cost V 0 bases and J 2 bases, with 11 bases left between them. The CDR3 length is 16 residues. In DNA, the CDR3 is TGTGCCAGCAGCTTAGAACGGGAGCCCCCCTACAATGAGCAGTTCTTC. This sequence encodes CASSLEREPPYNEQFF. The variable domain in full, completed from reference TRBV11-3 and TRBJ2-1, reads EAGVVQSPRYKIIEKKQPVAFWCNPISGHNTLYWYLQNLGQGPELLIRYENEEAVDDSQLPKDRFSAERLKGVDSTLKIQPAELGDSAVYLCASSLEREPPYNEQFFGPGTRLTVL.

The V call is TRBV9, the J call TRBJ2-5; TRBD1 matches at 7 bases. This CDR3 is 16 amino acids long. V lost 4 bases, J lost 1 base, and 10 bases stayed unmatched. Germline CDR1 is SGDLS and CDR2 is YYNGEE. CDR3: CASSRTGATSQETQYF. Written as DNA, the CDR3 is TGTGCCAGCAGCCGTACAGGGGCCACGTCCCAAGAGACCCAGTACTTC.

The rearrangement joins TRBV5-8 to TRBJ1-5; possible D gene TRBD1, 6 bases. Trimming removed 6 bases from V and 4 bases from J, with 26 bases in between. The germline V gene encodes CDR1 SGHTS and CDR2 YDEGEE. This CDR3 region has 18 residues. CDR3 nucleotides: TGTGCCAGCACCAAAATAAGGGCGAGTTCACAGGGTAATCAGCCCCAGCATTTT. This translates into CASTKIRASSQGNQPQHF.

The V gene is TRBV7-8, the J gene TRBJ1-2; 8 positions match TRBD1. V lost 5 bases to trimming and J lost 6 bases; unmatched junction nucleotides: 11. The CDR3 sequence is 15 residues long. Germline V gene sequence: CDR1 SGHVS, CDR2 FQNEAQ. The DNA of the CDR3 is TGTGCCAGCAGCCCCCGGGACAGGAGGGGAGATGGCTACACCTTC. As protein: CASSPRDRRGDGYTF. The variable domain in full, with the rest retrieved from reference TRBV7-8 and TRBJ1-2, is GAGVSQSPRYKVAKRGQDVALRCDPISGHVSLFWYQQALGQGPEFLTYFQNEAQLDKSGLPSDRFFAERPEGSVSTLKIQRTQQEDSAVYLCASSPRDRRGDGYTFGSGTRLTVV.

The genes are TRBV9 and TRBJ1-2; D possibly corresponds to TRBD1 (5 bases). Per germline, CDR1 SGDLS and CDR2 YYNGEE. The ends were cut back, 0 bases at V and 8 bases at J, with 11 bases in the middle. The CDR3 covers 13 residues. The CDR3, as DNA: TGTGCCAGCAGCGTAGCTACCAGGGCGGGCTACACCTTC. Its translation: CASSVATRAGYTF.

The rearrangement uses TRBV25-1 and TRBJ2-3; D is ambiguous. CDR3 size: 14 residues. V lost 5 bases and J lost 0, with 9 bases in between. Germline lookup yields CDR1 MGHDK and CDR2 SYGVNS. CDR3 amino acids: CASSLRLSTDTQYF. In DNA, the CDR3 is TGTGCCAGCAGTTTAAGACTCAGCACAGATACGCAGTATTTT.

The chain employs TRBV25-1 and TRBJ2-2; tentative D call: TRBD2 (5 bases). From germline, CDR1 is MGHDK and CDR2 SYGVNS. This CDR3 is built from 15 residues. V lost 1 base to trimming and J lost 4 bases, with 10 bases between them. The CDR3 DNA reads as TGTGCCAGCAGTGAATCATCCCGGGGCACCGGGGAGCTGTTTTTT. This gives the protein CASSESSRGTGELFF.

This clone appeared a single time. J is TRBJ2-3 and V is TRBV30, with 10 bases that match TRBD2. The V gene's germline CDR1 is GTSNPN and CDR2 SVGIG (reference sequence). The CDR3 consists of 14 residues. Losses at the gene ends were 2 bases for V and 4 bases for J; bases not matched to a gene: 3. The DNA for the CDR3 is TGTGCCTGGAGTTCAAGCGGGGGGGCAGATACGCAGTATTTT. It is translated as CAWSSSGGADTQYF.

A remark on this clone: Other DNA sequences of this sample code for an identical CDR3. CDR3 protein: CASSLGGLGTEAFF. The CDR3, as DNA: TGTGCCAGCAGCCTGGGGGGTCTTGGCACTGAAGCTTTCTTT. This chain joins TRBV28 and TRBJ1-1; TRBD1 might be the D (5 bases). V was pared by 6 bases and J by 4 bases, with 15 bases between. Per germline, CDR1 MDHEN and CDR2 SYDVKM. The CDR3 totals 14 residues.

The rearrangement uses TRBV5-4 and TRBJ2-7; maybe TRBD1 (6 bases). Trimming stripped 2 bases from V and 3 bases from J, with 6 bases between. The germline V gene encodes CDR1 SGHNT and CDR2 YYREEE (reference sequence). The CDR3 sequence is 12 residues long. The CDR3 region has the DNA TGTGCCAGCAGCTTACAGGGCTACGAGCAGTACTTC. This gives the protein CASSLQGYEQYF.

In nucleotides, the CDR3 is TGTGCCATCACTGACAGGGGATTCTATGGCTACACCTTC. Translated: CAITDRGFYGYTF. V gene TRBV10-3 combines with J gene TRBJ1-2; 8 nucleotides agree with TRBD1. J lost 4 bases, V lost 7 bases, and 5 bases had no gene match. The CDR3 is made up of 13 amino acids. CDR1 and CDR2 (germline): ENHRY, SYGVKD.

This chain uses TRBV2 with TRBJ2-1; 9 positions agree with TRBD1. The trim removed 6 bases at V and 11 bases at J, leaving 23 bases unmatched. The CDR3 sequence is 18 residues long. Per the germline V gene, CDR1 is SNHLY and CDR2 is FYNNEI. CDR3 coding DNA: TGTGCCAGCAGCGACGAAACCTTGGACAGGGGCGGGCAAGAAAAGCAGTTCTTC. Translating gives CASSDETLDRGGQEKQFF.

This chain uses TRBV18 with TRBJ2-5, with 9 bases fitting TRBD1. Trimming at V came to 1 base and at J to 5 bases, leaving 8 bases not matched to a gene. The CDR3 is made up of 16 amino acids. From germline, CDR1 is KGHSH and CDR2 LQKENI. The CDR3 sequence: CASSPRAGTGKETQYF. CDR3 bases: TGTGCCAGCTCACCACGCGCCGGGACAGGGAAGGAGACCCAGTACTTC.

The V gene is TRBV9, the J gene TRBJ2-2; 9 nucleotides match TRBD1. J gave up 0 bases and V 4 bases, and 10 bases lay outside the gene matches. Germline CDR1 and CDR2: SGDLS and YYNGEE. The CDR3 sequence is 18 residues long. The CDR3 region has the DNA TGTGCCAGCAGCCACGATCCGGGACAGGGTGCGAACACCGGGGAGCTGTTTTTT. Amino acids: CASSHDPGQGANTGELFF.

The genes are TRBV30 and TRBJ1-3, with no clear D. Trimming stripped 4 bases from V and 4 bases from J, with 8 bases between. Looked up from germline, CDR1 is GTSNPN and CDR2 is SVGIG (reference sequence). This CDR3 contains 12 residues. CDR3 sequence reads: CAWNVAGNTIYF. As DNA, the CDR3 is TGTGCCTGGAACGTAGCGGGAAACACCATATATTTT.

V gene TRBV28 combines with J gene TRBJ1-1, with TRBD1 matching over 7 bases. The CDR3 is made up of 13 amino acids. Germline-derived CDR1 and CDR2 are MDHEN and SYDVKM. J lost 1 base, V lost 5 bases, and 1 base had no gene match. The CDR3 loop reads CASSRQGNTEAFF. The CDR3 DNA is TGTGCCAGCAGTCGACAGGGGAACACTGAAGCTTTCTTT.

This clone was counted once. This CDR3 reads CAWSGPGRGTDTQYF. The CDR3 DNA is TGTGCCTGGAGTGGCCCCGGGCGGGGCACAGATACGCAGTATTTT. The gene calls are TRBV30 and TRBJ2-3, with D possibly being TRBD2 (5 bases). With 1 base removed from V and 1 base from J, the gap between germline ends came to 12 bases. The V gene's germline CDR1 is GTSNPN and CDR2 SVGIG (reference sequence). The CDR3 is 15 residues long.

V is TRBV9 and J is TRBJ2-5, with a weak D call TRBD1 (5 bases). V was cut by 4 bases and J by 0 bases, with 13 bases left in between. The CDR3 has 15 residues. The V gene's germline CDR1 is SGDLS and CDR2 YYNGEE. The CDR3 protein is CASSPQGLYQETQYF. CDR3 coding DNA: TGTGCCAGCAGCCCCCAGGGTTTGTACCAAGAGACCCAGTACTTC.

A few counts support this clone. This rearrangement joins TRBV5-6 to TRBJ2-2; 11 nucleotides match TRBD2. Germline assignment: CDR1 SGHDT and CDR2 YYEEEE. V was clipped by 2 bases and J by 4 bases; unmatched bases: 1. This CDR3 has 15 amino acids. As DNA, the CDR3 is TGTGCCAGCAGCTTTACTAGCGGGGGCACCGGGGAGCTGTTTTTT. Encoded protein: CASSFTSGGTGELFF.

V gene TRBV11-2 combines with J gene TRBJ2-1, with a weak D call TRBD1 (5 bases). CDR3 length equals 16 residues. Germline V gene lookup returns CDR1 SGHAT and CDR2 FQNNGV. The V end lost 0 bases, the J end lost 3 bases, and 12 bases lay between the germline ends. CDR3 nucleotide sequence: TGTGCCAGCAGCTTAGAGGGCAGGGTCGTCTACAATGAGCAGTTCTTC. It codes for CASSLEGRVVYNEQFF.

This clone was counted a few times. The CDR3 coding sequence is TGCGCCAGCAGCTTCGGGGAGGGGATAGATACGCAGTATTTT. Translation gives CASSFGEGIDTQYF. V and J are TRBV5-1 and TRBJ2-3; 7 bases line up with TRBD2. V was clipped by 2 bases and J by 5 bases; unmatched bases: 5. CDR3 size: 14 residues. Germline V gene lookup returns CDR1 SGHRS and CDR2 YFSETQ.

The chain couples TRBV5-1 to TRBJ1-1, with D possibly matching TRBD1 (6 bases). The CDR3 has 14 amino acids. V lost 0 bases, J lost 3 bases, and 9 bases lay in between. CDR1 is SGHRS, CDR2 YFSETQ, per germline. The CDR3, as DNA: TGCGCCAGCAGCTTGGGGACAGTGGACACTGAAGCTTTCTTT. Amino acid sequence: CASSLGTVDTEAFF.